This is a list of T cell receptor beta chains from one sample in a study of long-term antiretroviral therapy in people with HIV. Libraries were prepared by immunoSEQ multiplex PCR; TCRdb keeps only in-frame clonotypes and omits some of them. The sample carries 20,000 to 30,000 clones, around 84% recorded once. The sample in question was unsorted PBMCs, obtained 2.3 years after starting antiretroviral therapy. Source of these receptors: a man in his forties with HIV. Each CDR3 is given with its conserved first and last residue. Each record gives: J gene, V gene, clone size, D gene, CDR3 protein, CDR3 DNA. A D gene is named only where the DNA matches it firmly. The size field is filled for only some rows; it gives once, few, many or a size class.

j_gene: TRBJ2-3
v_gene: TRBV6-5
abundance: .
d_gene: .
CDR3aa: CASSSSRGFSTDTQYF
CDR3nt: TGTGCCAGCAGTTCGTCTAGGGGATTTAGCACAGATACGCAGTATTTT

j_gene: TRBJ1-1
v_gene: TRBV5-4
abundance: .
d_gene: .
CDR3aa: CASRDSSRAFF
CDR3nt: TGTGCCAGCAGGGATTCCTCAAGGGCTTTCTTT

j_gene: TRBJ1-6
v_gene: TRBV6-6
abundance: .
d_gene: TRBD1
CDR3aa: CASSGQGSSPLHF
CDR3nt: TGTGCCAGCAGCGGACAGGGAAGTTCACCCCTCCACTTT

j_gene: TRBJ1-2
v_gene: TRBV6-1
abundance: .
d_gene: .
CDR3aa: CASSEDSNGYTF
CDR3nt: TGTGCCAGCAGTGAAGACAGCAATGGCTACACCTTC

j_gene: TRBJ2-1
v_gene: TRBV11-3
abundance: .
d_gene: .
CDR3aa: CASSTSVEPYNEQFF
CDR3nt: TGTGCCAGCAGCACGAGCGTGGAGCCCTACAATGAGCAGTTCTTC

j_gene: TRBJ2-7
v_gene: TRBV7-9
abundance: few
d_gene: .
CDR3aa: CASSLEGLEEQYF
CDR3nt: TGTGCCAGCAGCTTAGAGGGTCTCGAGGAGCAGTACTTC

j_gene: TRBJ1-2
v_gene: TRBV6-1
abundance: few
d_gene: .
CDR3aa: CASSEDGGLGYGYTF
CDR3nt: TGTGCCAGCAGTGAAGACGGGGGGCTGGGCTATGGCTACACCTTC

j_gene: TRBJ2-3
v_gene: TRBV29-1
abundance: .
d_gene: .
CDR3aa: CSVDADRLAQYF
CDR3nt: TGCAGCGTTGATGCTGACAGGCTTGCGCAGTATTTT

j_gene: TRBJ2-3
v_gene: TRBV28
abundance: .
d_gene: .
CDR3aa: CASSLTDTQYF
CDR3nt: TGTGCCAGCAGCTTAACAGATACGCAGTATTTT

j_gene: TRBJ2-6
v_gene: TRBV10-3
abundance: .
d_gene: .
CDR3aa: CAITQELLTGANVLTF
CDR3nt: TGTGCCATCACCCAGGAACTGCTGACAGGGGCCAACGTCCTGACTTTC

j_gene: TRBJ2-7
v_gene: TRBV15
abundance: .
d_gene: TRBD1
CDR3aa: CATSSNRDRGSEQYF
CDR3nt: TGTGCCACCAGCAGCAACCGGGACAGGGGGTCCGAGCAGTACTTC

j_gene: TRBJ2-5
v_gene: TRBV29-1
abundance: .
d_gene: TRBD1
CDR3aa: CSVLDWDRGKTQYF
CDR3nt: TGCAGCGTCCTGGATTGGGACAGGGGAAAGACCCAGTACTTC

j_gene: TRBJ1-1
v_gene: TRBV6-5
abundance: .
d_gene: .
CDR3aa: CASSYRAEAFF
CDR3nt: TGTGCCAGCAGTTACCGGGCTGAAGCTTTCTTT

j_gene: TRBJ1-5
v_gene: TRBV19
abundance: .
d_gene: .
CDR3aa: CASSIPDTLSYNQPQHF
CDR3nt: TGTGCCAGTAGTATCCCGGACACACTCTCGTACAATCAGCCCCAGCATTTT

j_gene: TRBJ2-2
v_gene: TRBV10-3
abundance: once
d_gene: .
CDR3aa: CAISPGSANTGELFF
CDR3nt: TGTGCCATCAGTCCAGGGAGCGCGAACACCGGGGAGCTGTTTTTT

j_gene: TRBJ1-1
v_gene: TRBV6-6
abundance: .
d_gene: .
CDR3aa: CASSYSGVHTEAFF
CDR3nt: TGTGCCAGCAGTTACTCGGGGGTTCACACTGAAGCTTTCTTT

j_gene: TRBJ2-1
v_gene: TRBV28
abundance: .
d_gene: TRBD2
CDR3aa: CASSLISSGRHEQFF
CDR3nt: TGTGCCAGCAGTTTAATTTCTAGCGGGAGACATGAGCAGTTCTTC

j_gene: TRBJ2-1
v_gene: TRBV5-6
abundance: .
d_gene: .
CDR3aa: CASSLGGDEQFF
CDR3nt: TGTGCCAGCAGCTTGGGAGGGGATGAGCAGTTCTTC

j_gene: TRBJ2-7
v_gene: TRBV19
abundance: .
d_gene: .
CDR3aa: CASSTMDGSYEQYF
CDR3nt: TGTGCCAGTAGTACAATGGACGGGTCCTACGAGCAGTACTTC

j_gene: TRBJ2-1
v_gene: TRBV18
abundance: once
d_gene: .
CDR3aa: CASSPLGGGSSYNEQFF
CDR3nt: TGTGCCAGCTCACCTTTAGGGGGGGGGAGCTCCTACAATGAGCAGTTCTTC

j_gene: TRBJ1-5
v_gene: TRBV7-6
abundance: few
d_gene: .
CDR3aa: CASSPAGTFPQHF
CDR3nt: TGTGCCAGCAGCCCGGCAGGGACATTTCCCCAGCATTTT

j_gene: TRBJ2-6
v_gene: TRBV4-2
abundance: .
d_gene: TRBD1
CDR3aa: CASSQEGGSGANVLTF
CDR3nt: TGTGCCAGCAGCCAGGAAGGGGGCTCCGGGGCCAACGTCCTGACTTTC

j_gene: TRBJ1-1
v_gene: TRBV5-1
abundance: once
d_gene: TRBD1
CDR3aa: CASSLSQQGTEAFF
CDR3nt: TGCGCCAGCAGCTTATCCCAACAGGGGACTGAAGCTTTCTTT

j_gene: TRBJ1-4
v_gene: TRBV5-1
abundance: few
d_gene: .
CDR3aa: CASRLNEKLFF
CDR3nt: TGCGCCAGCAGACTAAATGAAAAACTGTTTTTT

j_gene: TRBJ1-6
v_gene: TRBV28
abundance: .
d_gene: .
CDR3aa: CASSGTGPYNSPLHF
CDR3nt: TGTGCCAGCAGCGGAACAGGGCCCTATAATTCACCCCTCCACTTT

j_gene: TRBJ2-4
v_gene: TRBV7-9
abundance: .
d_gene: .
CDR3aa: CASSSASFAKNIQYF
CDR3nt: TGTGCCAGCAGCTCCGCGAGTTTCGCCAAAAACATTCAGTACTTC

j_gene: TRBJ1-6
v_gene: TRBV14
abundance: .
d_gene: TRBD1
CDR3aa: CASRGQGGSPLHF
CDR3nt: TGTGCCAGCAGAGGACAGGGGGGTTCACCCCTCCACTTT

j_gene: TRBJ1-1
v_gene: TRBV6-5
abundance: .
d_gene: .
CDR3aa: CASSNQGWTEAFF
CDR3nt: TGTGCCAGCAGTAATCAGGGTTGGACTGAAGCTTTCTTT

j_gene: TRBJ2-3
v_gene: TRBV18
abundance: .
d_gene: TRBD1
CDR3aa: CASSPTGTGRTDTQYF
CDR3nt: TGTGCCAGCTCACCAACCGGGACAGGGAGGACAGATACGCAGTATTTT

j_gene: TRBJ1-2
v_gene: TRBV18
abundance: once
d_gene: .
CDR3aa: CASSSGTPNVYGYTF
CDR3nt: TGTGCCAGCTCCTCCGGGACCCCTAACGTCTATGGCTACACCTTC

j_gene: TRBJ1-1
v_gene: TRBV5-1
abundance: .
d_gene: .
CDR3aa: CASSLWGVGSEAFF
CDR3nt: TGCGCCAGCAGCTTGTGGGGGGTAGGGTCTGAAGCTTTCTTT

j_gene: TRBJ1-2
v_gene: TRBV7-3
abundance: .
d_gene: .
CDR3aa: CASSLTVEGYGYTF
CDR3nt: TGTGCCAGCAGCTTAACTGTCGAGGGCTATGGCTACACCTTC

j_gene: TRBJ1-1
v_gene: TRBV6-5
abundance: .
d_gene: .
CDR3aa: CASSYEGNTEAFF
CDR3nt: TGTGCCAGCAGTTACGAAGGGAACACTGAAGCTTTCTTT

j_gene: TRBJ2-3
v_gene: TRBV9
abundance: .
d_gene: .
CDR3aa: CASSPGLMSTDTQYF
CDR3nt: TGTGCCAGCAGCCCGGGACTGATGAGCACAGATACGCAGTATTTT

j_gene: TRBJ2-3
v_gene: TRBV5-1
abundance: .
d_gene: .
CDR3aa: CASSFRGRGLTDTQYF
CDR3nt: TGCGCCAGCAGCTTCCGTGGCAGGGGTTTGACAGATACGCAGTATTTT

j_gene: TRBJ1-3
v_gene: TRBV7-9
abundance: .
d_gene: TRBD1
CDR3aa: CASSLAGQAASGNTIYF
CDR3nt: TGTGCCAGCAGCTTAGCGGGACAGGCCGCCTCTGGAAACACCATATATTTT

j_gene: TRBJ2-7
v_gene: TRBV11-2
abundance: few
d_gene: TRBD2
CDR3aa: CASSRATSGFHEQYF
CDR3nt: TGTGCCAGCAGCCGCGCGACTAGCGGGTTCCACGAGCAGTACTTC

j_gene: TRBJ2-7
v_gene: TRBV6-5
abundance: .
d_gene: .
CDR3aa: CASSSSGGEQYF
CDR3nt: TGTGCCAGCAGTAGCTCAGGGGGGGAGCAGTACTTC

j_gene: TRBJ1-2
v_gene: TRBV20-1
abundance: .
d_gene: .
CDR3aa: CSANRDGYTF
CDR3nt: TGCAGTGCAAACAGGGATGGCTACACCTTC

j_gene: TRBJ2-3
v_gene: TRBV7-3
abundance: .
d_gene: TRBD2
CDR3aa: CASSPSGGSTDTQYF
CDR3nt: TGTGCCAGCAGTCCGAGCGGGGGGAGCACAGATACGCAGTATTTT

j_gene: TRBJ2-7
v_gene: TRBV5-1
abundance: .
d_gene: TRBD2
CDR3aa: CASSWGTSGQSSYEQYF
CDR3nt: TGCGCCAGCAGCTGGGGTACTAGCGGGCAGAGCTCCTACGAGCAGTACTTC

j_gene: TRBJ1-1
v_gene: TRBV11-2
abundance: .
d_gene: .
CDR3aa: CASSLRGSAVNTEAFF
CDR3nt: TGTGCCAGCAGCTTACGAGGGAGCGCCGTGAACACTGAAGCTTTCTTT

j_gene: TRBJ2-7
v_gene: TRBV27
abundance: few
d_gene: .
CDR3aa: CASSFRHSSYEQYF
CDR3nt: TGTGCCAGCAGTTTCCGACACAGCTCCTACGAGCAGTACTTC

j_gene: TRBJ2-1
v_gene: TRBV6-6
abundance: .
d_gene: TRBD2
CDR3aa: CASSYGGENEQFF
CDR3nt: TGTGCCAGCAGTTATGGGGGGGAGAATGAGCAGTTCTTC

j_gene: TRBJ2-7
v_gene: TRBV15
abundance: .
d_gene: .
CDR3aa: CATSTRSSYEQYF
CDR3nt: TGTGCCACCAGTACGCGGAGTTCCTACGAGCAGTACTTC

j_gene: TRBJ2-3
v_gene: TRBV9
abundance: once
d_gene: TRBD2
CDR3aa: CASSAQGLLAASTDTQYF
CDR3nt: TGTGCCAGCAGCGCCCAGGGGTTACTAGCGGCTAGCACAGATACGCAGTATTTT